These 17 T cell receptor beta chains originate from one sample sequenced in a study of blood T cell repertoires in COVID-19. Here immunoSEQ multiplex PCR was the method, and the copy in TCRdb shows in-frame clones only, minus some. There are around 100,000 clones in the sample; around nine tenths occur only once, and 15% lies in the top ten. Sequencing used peripheral blood. The source of these receptors is a human donor in a cohort sampled during active COVID-19.

The V call is TRBV27, the J call TRBJ2-1, with D possibly matching TRBD2 (6 bases). The length of the CDR3 is 15 residues. V lost 6 bases and J lost 2, with 14 bases in between. Germline assignment: CDR1 MNHEY and CDR2 SMNVEV (reference sequence). The CDR3, as DNA: TGTGCCAGCAGATTGGGGGGAGGCACCTACAATGAGCAGTTCTTC. Protein product: CASRLGGGTYNEQFF.

V usage is TRBV7-6 and J usage is TRBJ2-3; TRBD2 aligns across 8 bases. Germline loops: CDR1 SGHVS, CDR2 FNYEAQ. The CDR3 contains 15 residues. V lost 5 bases and J lost 0; bases outside the gene matches: 4. CDR3 amino acids: CASSIRLASTDTQYF. The CDR3 DNA is TGTGCCAGCAGCATCAGACTAGCGAGCACAGATACGCAGTATTTT.

The V gene is TRBV19, the J gene TRBJ1-3; 9 nucleotides agree with TRBD1. CDR1 and CDR2 from the germline V gene are LNHDA and SQIVND (reference sequence). Trimming took 7 bases from V and 4 from J; bases not matched to a gene: 14. This CDR3 has 17 residues. The CDR3 protein is CASNSAGGTGFGNTIYF. The CDR3 bases are TGTGCCAGTAATTCCGCGGGCGGGACAGGGTTCGGAAACACCATATATTTT.

V usage is TRBV13 and J usage is TRBJ2-5; 8 bases are a match to TRBD1. The CDR3 consists of 18 residues. Germline V lookup: CDR1 PRHDT, CDR2 FYEKMQ (reference sequence). V was pared by 4 bases and J by 5 bases, with 18 bases of the junction left unmatched. The CDR3 DNA follows: TGTGCCAGCAGCTCCCGGGACAGGCGGCGCGGCCTTTGGGAGACCCAGTACTTC. Amino acids: CASSSRDRRRGLWETQYF.

V and J are TRBV19 and TRBJ1-4; no reliable D call. V was pared by 4 bases and J by 0 bases, with 9 bases between. Germline values: CDR1 LNHDA, CDR2 SQIVND (reference sequence). The CDR3 contains 15 residues. Here the CDR3 reads CASSTLDATNEKLFF. The CDR3 DNA sequence: TGTGCCAGTAGTACGTTAGATGCAACTAATGAAAAACTGTTTTTT.

V is TRBV7-9 and J is TRBJ2-4; D is ambiguous. The CDR3 contains 14 residues. Germline CDR1 SEHNR, CDR2 FQNEAQ (reference sequence). Trimming removed 10 bases at V and 0 bases at J, with 13 bases between. CDR3 sequence (DNA): TGTGCCACCTCCGACACACTAGCCAAAAACATTCAGTACTTC. The encoded protein is CATSDTLAKNIQYF.

This sequence joins TRBV10-2 and TRBJ2-3; D is undetermined. Germline CDR1 is WSHSY and CDR2 is SAAADI. Trimming stripped 5 bases from V and 3 bases from J, with 3 bases between. CDR3 size: 11 residues. The CDR3 sequence: CASSLTDTQYF. CDR3 coding DNA: TGCGCCAGCAGTCTGACAGATACGCAGTATTTT.

The rearrangement links TRBV7-3 to TRBJ1-1; 8 positions match TRBD1. Unmatched junction bases numbered 8, after V lost 0 bases and J lost 8 bases. Germline CDR1 and CDR2: SGHTA and FQGTGA. The CDR3 totals 15 residues. The DNA for the CDR3 is TGTGCCAGCAGCTTAACCTCATCGGGGACAGGCGAAGCTTTCTTT. Its protein is CASSLTSSGTGEAFF. Full variable domain (outside the CDR3, taken from reference TRBV7-3 and TRBJ1-1): GAGVSQTPSNKVTEKGKYVELRCDPISGHTALYWYRQSLGQGPEFLIYFQGTGAADDSGLPNDRFFAVRPEGSVSTLKIQRTERGDSAVYLCASSLTSSGTGEAFFGQGTRLTVV.

This rearrangement joins TRBV2 to TRBJ2-1, with a possible D match to TRBD2 (5 bases). The V gene's germline CDR1 is SNHLY and CDR2 FYNNEI. This CDR3 comprises 14 residues. The V end was cut by 3 bases, the J end by 0 bases, with 6 bases between. CDR3 in DNA: TGTGCCAGCAGTGACCGGGGCTCCTACAATGAGCAGTTCTTC. Encoded protein: CASSDRGSYNEQFF.

The chain is built from TRBV2 and TRBJ1-5, with D unresolved. This CDR3 spans 16 amino acids. CDR1 and CDR2 from the germline V gene are SNHLY and FYNNEI. Between the trimmed V and J ends, which lost 1 base and 0 bases, there was a span of 10 bases. CDR3 sequence: CASSEDSFHSNQPQHF. Written as DNA, the CDR3 is TGTGCCAGCAGTGAAGACAGCTTTCATAGCAATCAGCCCCAGCATTTT.

This clone was seen only once. V is TRBV9 and J is TRBJ2-1, with a possible D match to TRBD2 (6 bases). The germline V and J ends were trimmed by 3 bases and 10 bases, with 17 bases remaining between them. The germline V gene has CDR1 SGDLS and CDR2 YYNGEE. CDR3 length equals 14 residues. The DNA of the CDR3 is TGTGCCAGCAGCGAGGGGACTCACAATCGAGAGCAGTTCTTC. This sequence encodes CASSEGTHNREQFF.

The chain has TRBV2 and TRBJ2-3; D is ambiguous. V was pared by 7 bases and J by 5 bases, with 19 bases between. Per the germline V gene, CDR1 is SNHLY and CDR2 is FYNNEI. This CDR3 is 15 amino acids long. The CDR3 sequence is CASTLNGISGDTQYF. CDR3 bases: TGTGCCAGCACCCTGAACGGTATTTCTGGAGATACGCAGTATTTT.

This clone was found once. The DNA of the CDR3 is TGTGCCAGCAGCTCGGCCCGGGACAGGGCTGGGGCCAACGTCCTGACTTTC. This encodes CASSSARDRAGANVLTF. The chain recombines TRBV5-4 with TRBJ2-6; 9 nucleotides agree with TRBD1. This CDR3 has 17 residues. Germline values: CDR1 SGHNT, CDR2 YYREEE (reference sequence). The V gene end was trimmed by 3 bases and the J gene end by 2 bases; junction bases not matched to a gene: 6.

The chain carries TRBV9 and TRBJ2-2; 8 bases align to TRBD2. This CDR3 region has 15 residues. Looked up from germline, CDR1 is SGDLS and CDR2 is YYNGEE. Trimming cost V 0 bases and J 7 bases; bases outside gene matches: 5. CDR3 amino acids: CASSVAGRAGGELFF. The CDR3 DNA follows: TGTGCCAGCAGCGTAGCCGGGAGGGCCGGCGGGGAGCTGTTTTTT. Together with reference TRBV9 and TRBJ2-2, the CDR3 gives the full variable domain: DSGVTQTPKHLITATGQRVTLRCSPRSGDLSVYWYQQSLDQGLQFLIQYYNGEERAKGNILERFSAQQFPDLHSELNLSSLELGDSALYFCASSVAGRAGGELFFGEGSRLTVL.

This chain connects TRBV21-1 to TRBJ1-6. TRBV21-1 is an annotated pseudogene. CDR3 length: 22 amino acids. The chain's CDR3 is CASSEKSPQTERDFSYNSPLHF. The DNA for the CDR3 is TGTGCCAGCAGCGAAAAGTCTCCGCAAACGGAGCGGGATTTCTCCTATAATTCACCCCTCCACTTT.

The rearrangement links TRBV28 to TRBJ2-3; no firm D call. The V gene's germline CDR1 is MDHEN and CDR2 SYDVKM. CDR3 length: 14 residues. With 6 bases removed from V and 5 bases from J, the gap between germline ends came to 15 bases. As DNA, the CDR3 is TGTGCCAGCAGGAACGTAGGATCGGGAGATACGCAGTATTTT. This translates into CASRNVGSGDTQYF. Drawing the rest from reference TRBV28 and TRBJ2-3, the complete variable domain is DVKVTQSSRYLVKRTGEKVFLECVQDMDHENMFWYRQDPGLGLRLIYFSYDVKMKEKGDIPEGYSVSREKKERFSLILESASTNQTSMYLCASRNVGSGDTQYFGPGTRLTVL.

This clone was observed once. The chain joins TRBV7-8 to TRBJ1-2, with 8 bases matching TRBD1. Germline V gene lookup returns CDR1 SGHVS and CDR2 FQNEAQ. V shed 5 bases, J shed 5 bases, and the junction held 16 bases outside the gene matches. This CDR3 contains 17 residues. CDR3 sequence reads: CASSLTRQGSSGYGYTF. The CDR3 nucleotides read TGTGCCAGCAGCCTTACCAGACAGGGGAGTTCTGGGTATGGCTACACCTTC.